This T cell receptor (beta chain) comes out of a study of cytotoxic CD8 clonotypes in ibrutinib-treated CLL. Study-wide context: On average, over 90,000 productive rearrangements and 255,043 productive templates per sample. Findings and limits, study-wide: Clonality went up at ibrutinib response and then declined back toward baseline at progression.

Genomic DNA for TCR beta libraries, roughly 2.1 micrograms, came from cryopreserved PBMCs. The table came from immunoSEQ multiplex PCR; TCRdb's copy has only in-frame clones and leaves some out. The table includes approximately 120,000 clones, 50% to 65% detected once. In regard to this clone: The antigen is undetermined.

This receptor was taken from a human donor with chronic lymphocytic leukemia. Sequencing was performed on PBMCs, taken after 24 months of ibrutinib treatment.

The CDR3 sequence is CASRPTSGGSNEQFF. In DNA, the CDR3 is TGTGCCAGCAGACCGACTAGCGGGGGGTCCAATGAGCAGTTCTTC. The chain recombines TRBV4-2 with TRBJ2-1; 13 nucleotides match TRBD2. Trimming removed 6 bases from V and 6 bases from J; junction bases left unmatched: 5. The CDR3 totals 15 residues. Germline values: CDR1 LGHNA, CDR2 YNFKEQ.